Described below is a single T cell receptor (beta chain) sequence and its context. In the authors' workflow: From reference gene primer amplification, estimates of nucleated cell counts were derived. The table came from immunoSEQ multiplex PCR; TCRdb's copy has only in-frame clones and leaves some out. V and J calls and clone size are copied from that table; D and trimming were computed from the DNA. The sample shows about 54,000 clones, 83% of them seen only once. The data originate from a study of blood T cell repertoires in COVID-19. Study summary: Sites across the United States, Italy and Spain contributed samples from acute and convalescent COVID-19. Nucleic acid was either cDNA or gDNA, and it came from T cells, B-cell-depleted T cells, or PBMCs.

The CDR3 has 13 residues. Germline-derived CDR1 and CDR2 are LNHDA and SQIVND (reference sequence). Trimming pared 9 bases from V and 5 bases from J, leaving 16 bases between. The specimen was peripheral blood. The receptor was derived from a woman in her fifties or sixties with acute or convalescent COVID-19. V is TRBV19 and J is TRBJ1-2; D remains unclear. The CDR3 reads CARRKNGGYGYTF. The CDR3 bases are TGTGCCAGACGGAAGAATGGAGGGTATGGCTACACCTTC.